This T cell receptor delta chain was sequenced during a study of DNA immune sequencing with unique molecular identifiers (dated by TCRdb to about 2020). Study-wide context: Immunomagnetic cell separation was used to enrich gammadelta T cells from buffy coats, and the genomic DNA of the enriched gammadelta T cells was then sequenced. gammadelta T cells were enriched from PBMC of some 11 healthy individuals by fluorescence-activated cell sorting. In the comparison of enriched versus non-enriched samples, 100 ng of enriched gammadelta T-cell DNA and roughly 1 ug of non-enriched PBMC DNA were sequenced. The study developed and validated an ultrasensitive DNA-based TRD repertoire sequencing method using PCR-introduced unique molecular identifiers. Validation of the sequencing method was done both on synthetic reference molecules and on blood samples taken from healthy individuals. Healthy individuals were used as donors, and sorted peripheral blood gammadelta T cells were profiled from 10 to 11 of these donors. The paper as a whole reports these results and caveats: Healthy donors differed in TRD repertoire diversity, and several donors were highly oligoclonal, meaning the top 5 clonotypes made up more than half of productive molecules. The primer-based approach is unable to detect novel TRD sequences that the primers do not target. Among clonotypes from healthy donors, the most common TRD rearrangement was TRDV2 paired with TRDJ1.

V trim: 3 bases; J trim: 0 bases; unmatched bases: 14. The germline V gene specifies GEAIGNYY as CDR1 and EKD as CDR2. Counted from cysteine to phenylalanine, this CDR3 has 19 amino acids. Left in the record is the CDR3 DNA by itself, 57 bases read in frame from the first base. This clone came up a few times. Its antigen has not been determined. No clone much larger than this one lies a single base away; base qualities are absent. Library method: multiplex PCR. A 32-plex assay amplified the genomic DNA, with primers for all 8 TRDV and 4 TRDJ genes spanning the CDR3. A 12-nucleotide UMI was added during about 3 barcoding PCR cycles, followed by a second PCR with Illumina adapter primers. AMPure XP beads were used for library purification, and library quality was checked on a Fragment Analyzer with the HS NGS Fragment kit. Sequencing used an Illumina MiniSeq mid-output kit with around 18% PhiX and 150 cycles of paired-end reads. On the study's bioinformatics: MIGEC version 1.2.9 was used to process the reads, grouping the reads by UMI and building error-corrected consensus sequences. Modified VDJtools version 1.2.1 scripts and the tcR R package were used for post-processing. With CATT, TCRdb called clones again from the public reads; duplicate DNA rows were later joined. The V and J calls shown here were made by TCRdb, not taken from the authors' results. For this sample the table gives 2,300 or so delta-chain clones, of which more than 7.5% were detected only once. Together, the top ten hold 50% to 55% of the sample.

The sequenced sample consisted of gamma-delta T cells enriched from blood buffy coat, or unenriched PBMCs (not recorded which). This clonotype was obtained from a human donor in good health. Here the chain combines TRDV2 and TRDJ1; TRDD3 aligns with 11 central bases. DNA sequence: TGTGCCTGTGACTTCCTTTCCGGTACTGGGGGATATGACACCGATAAACTCATCTTT. The translation is CACDFLSGTGGYDTDKLIF.